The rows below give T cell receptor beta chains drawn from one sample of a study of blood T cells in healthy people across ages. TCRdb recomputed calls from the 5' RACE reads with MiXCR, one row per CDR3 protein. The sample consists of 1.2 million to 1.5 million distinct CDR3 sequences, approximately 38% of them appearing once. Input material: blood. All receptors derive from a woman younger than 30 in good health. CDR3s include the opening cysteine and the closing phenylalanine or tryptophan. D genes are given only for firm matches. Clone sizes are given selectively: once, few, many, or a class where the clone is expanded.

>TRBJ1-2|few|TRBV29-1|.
TGCAGCGTTGAGGGGGGGAATGGCTACACCTTC
CSVEGGNGYTF
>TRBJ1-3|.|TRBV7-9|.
TGTGCCAGCAGCTTCCCTACAGGGCCCTCTGGAAACACCATATATTTT
CASSFPTGPSGNTIYF
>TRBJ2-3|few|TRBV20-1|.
TGCAGTGCTAGTAGTTACAGTCGCACAGATACGCAGTATTTT
CSASSYSRTDTQYF
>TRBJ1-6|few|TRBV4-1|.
TGCGCCAGCAGCCAAGATTCAGGGGTAAATTCACCCCTCCACTTT
CASSQDSGVNSPLHF
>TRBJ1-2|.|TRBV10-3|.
TGTGCCATCAGTGAGTCGGGGAAGGTTAACTATGGCTACACCTTC
CAISESGKVNYGYTF
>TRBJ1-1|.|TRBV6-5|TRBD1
TGTGCCAGCAGTTACATTGCAGGGGGCGTGGGCACTGAAGCTTTCTTT
CASSYIAGGVGTEAFF
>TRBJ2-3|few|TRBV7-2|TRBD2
TGTGCCAGCAGCTCTGGGGCTAGCGGGCCCCCGGATACGCAGTATTTT
CASSSGASGPPDTQYF
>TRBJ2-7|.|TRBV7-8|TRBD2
TGTGCCAGCAGCTTACCCGGACTAGCGGGGGTTCGCTCCTACGAGCAGTACTTC
CASSLPGLAGVRSYEQYF
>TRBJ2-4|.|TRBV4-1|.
TGCGCCAGCAGCCAAGAAGGGGTAATAGCCAAAAACATTCAGTACTTC
CASSQEGVIAKNIQYF
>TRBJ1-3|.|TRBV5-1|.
TGCGCCAGCAGCTTTTGGACTCCTAGCTCTGGAAACACCATATATTTT
CASSFWTPSSGNTIYF
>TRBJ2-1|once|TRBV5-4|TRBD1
TGTGCCAGCACCACTCCGGGACAGCCCTACAATGAGCAGTTCTTC
CASTTPGQPYNEQFF
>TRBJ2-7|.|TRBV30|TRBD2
TGTGCCCGCGGACTAGCGGGGGATGAGCAGTACTTC
CARGLAGDEQYF
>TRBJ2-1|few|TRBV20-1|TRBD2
TGCAGTGCTAGAGGCGGGGGTACTTACAATGAGCAGTTCTTC
CSARGGGTYNEQFF
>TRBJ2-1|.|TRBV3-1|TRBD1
TGTGCCAGCAGCCAAGTAAGAGGGGGCCCCTACAATGAGCAGTTCTTC
CASSQVRGGPYNEQFF
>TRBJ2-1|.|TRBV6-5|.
TGTGCCAGCAGTTACTTGGGTTCAAAACGGAATGAGCAGTTCTTC
CASSYLGSKRNEQFF
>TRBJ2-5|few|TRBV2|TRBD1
TGTGCCAGCAGCGGACAGGCCCCCTCTCAAGAGACCCAGTACTTC
CASSGQAPSQETQYF
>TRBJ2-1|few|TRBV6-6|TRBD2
TGTGCCAGCAGGCTAGCGGGAGTCGACAATGAGCAGTTCTTC
CASRLAGVDNEQFF
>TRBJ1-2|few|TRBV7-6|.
TGTGCCAGCAGCACTGTGGGGAACTATGGCTACACCTTC
CASSTVGNYGYTF
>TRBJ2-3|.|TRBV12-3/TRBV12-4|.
TGTGCCAGCAGCATCACAGGGTTAGATACGCAGTATTTT
CASSITGLDTQYF
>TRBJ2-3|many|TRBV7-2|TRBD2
TGTGCCAGCAGCTTGGTGGGACTAGCGGGGGGGGGTGAAGCAGATACGCAGTATTTT
CASSLVGLAGGGEADTQYF
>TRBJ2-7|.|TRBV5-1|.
TGCGCCAGCAAGGGTTGGGGGCCCAACCGATCCTACGAGCAGTACTTC
CASKGWGPNRSYEQYF
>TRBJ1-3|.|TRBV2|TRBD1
TGTGCCAGAACCGACCCCGACAGGGACAGCTCTGGAAACACCATATATTTT
CARTDPDRDSSGNTIYF
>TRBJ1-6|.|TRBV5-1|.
TGCGCCAGCAGCTCTGGTGGATTGGACAGATCACCCCTCCACTTT
CASSSGGLDRSPLHF
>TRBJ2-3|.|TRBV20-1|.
TGCAGTGCTAGCCAGCCCCGGGGGGCAACAGATACGCAGTATTTT
CSASQPRGATDTQYF
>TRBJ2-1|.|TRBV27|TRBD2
TGTGCCAGCAGTGGGGGGACTAGCGGGTCGGCTGAGCAGTTCTTC
CASSGGTSGSAEQFF
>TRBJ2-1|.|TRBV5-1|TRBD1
TGCGCCAGCAGCTCAACGGCCTCGGGACAGGTCCCCCGTGAGCAGTTCTTC
CASSSTASGQVPREQFF